This T cell receptor (beta chain) stems from a study of T-cell reconstitution after alpha-beta-depleted transplantation in children. Unique molecular identifiers tagged the TCRbeta library. TCRdb analysed the PCR reads with MiXCR anew, one entry per CDR3 protein. The sample shows about 980,000 distinct CDR3 sequences, 25% to 35% of them seen only once. This CDR3 has 14 amino acids. With V trimmed by 4 bases and J by 0 bases, 5 bases remained unmatched. Germline CDR1 is DFQATT and CDR2 is SNEGSKA (reference sequence). The TCR comes from a boy younger than two who had a stem cell transplant for SCID, so the T cells may come from the graft donor. The J gene is TRBJ1-2, the V gene TRBV20-1, with 7 bases that match TRBD1. The specimen was PBMCs, mostly from graft donor cells, collected 360 days after TCRalphabeta/CD19-depleted stem cell transplant. As DNA, the CDR3 is TGCAGTGCTACTAGGGACAGATCTAACTATGGCTACACCTTC. It specifies CSATRDRSNYGYTF.